The clone carrying this TCR beta chain was observed a handful of times. These data originate in a study of early T cells in non-severe SARS-CoV-2 infection. The germline V gene encodes CDR1 MNHNS and CDR2 SASEGT. CDR3 size: 16 residues. The trim removed 0 bases at V and 1 base at J, leaving 2 bases unmatched. TCRdb independently ran MiXCR on the 5' RACE reads; one entry per CDR3 protein. The sample lists tens of thousands of distinct CDR3 sequences; roughly 10% were seen once. The sequencing here drew on whole blood, taken at baseline. The sequence came from an adult who was a healthcare worker with PCR-confirmed SARS-CoV-2 infection or an uninfected control (not recorded which). This sequence joins TRBV6-1 and TRBJ2-2; the match to TRBD2 covers 7 bases. The CDR3 is CASSEASGWNTGELFF. As DNA, the CDR3 is TGTGCCAGCAGTGAAGCTAGCGGGTGGAACACCGGGGAGCTGTTTTTT.